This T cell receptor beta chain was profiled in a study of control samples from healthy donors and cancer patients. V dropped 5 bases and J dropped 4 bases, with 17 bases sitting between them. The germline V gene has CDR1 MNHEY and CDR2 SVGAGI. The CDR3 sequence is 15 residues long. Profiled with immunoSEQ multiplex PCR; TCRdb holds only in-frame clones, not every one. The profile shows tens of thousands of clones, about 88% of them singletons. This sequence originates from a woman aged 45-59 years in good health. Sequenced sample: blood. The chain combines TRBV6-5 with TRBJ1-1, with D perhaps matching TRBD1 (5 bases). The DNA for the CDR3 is TGTGCCAGCAGTCCCCAAGTTGGGGGAATCACTGAAGCTTTCTTT. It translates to CASSPQVGGITEAFF.